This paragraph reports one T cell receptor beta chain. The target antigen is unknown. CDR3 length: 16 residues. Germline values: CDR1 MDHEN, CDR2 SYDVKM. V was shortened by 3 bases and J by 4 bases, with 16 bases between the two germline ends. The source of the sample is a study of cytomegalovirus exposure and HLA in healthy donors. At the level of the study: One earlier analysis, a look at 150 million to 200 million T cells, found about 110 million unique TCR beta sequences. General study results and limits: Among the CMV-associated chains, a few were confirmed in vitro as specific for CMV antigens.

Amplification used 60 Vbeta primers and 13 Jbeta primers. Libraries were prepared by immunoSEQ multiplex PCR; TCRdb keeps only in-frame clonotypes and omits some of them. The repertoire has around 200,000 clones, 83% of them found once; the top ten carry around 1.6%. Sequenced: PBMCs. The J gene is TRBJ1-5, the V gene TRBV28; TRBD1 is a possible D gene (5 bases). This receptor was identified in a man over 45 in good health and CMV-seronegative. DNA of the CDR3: TGTGCCAGCAGTTTGAGTTGGCAGGGAGGGAATCAGCCCCAGCATTTT. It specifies CASSLSWQGGNQPQHF.